This entry lists 25 T cell receptor beta chains sequenced from one sample in a study of T cells in Graves' hyperthyroidism and ophthalmopathy. Authors of the study amplified TCR beta CDR3 regions from RNA transcripts. The study used the HTBI primer set for a first-round RT-PCR of the TCR CDR3. TCRdb re-called the multiplex PCR reads through MiXCR, storing one row per CDR3 protein. The sample includes fewer than 450,000 distinct CDR3 sequences, 11% to 15% of them seen just once. Sequenced input: blood. These receptors came from a man aged 50 or older with Graves' ophthalmopathy.

This clonotype was seen at least ten times. The chain is built from TRBV28 and TRBJ1-1; D unresolved. Trimming left V 4 bases short and J 10 bases short, with 13 bases between. Germline CDR1 and CDR2: MDHEN and SYDVKM. The CDR3 is 12 residues long. CDR3 protein: CASSSQKHIAFF. In nucleotides, the CDR3 is TGTGCCAGCAGTTCCCAAAAGCATATAGCTTTCTTT.

This chain joins TRBV12-3 or TRBV12-4 and TRBJ2-5; no clear D. V lost 3 bases and J 5 bases, leaving 13 bases between the germline ends. The CDR3 has 14 residues. The CDR3 nucleotides are TGTGCCAGCAGTTTGGTACAGTCTTGGGAGACCCAGTACTTC. Encoded protein: CASSLVQSWETQYF.

This clonotype has more than one count but fewer than ten. The J gene is TRBJ2-7, the V gene TRBV6-1, with D unresolved. There are 15 residues in the CDR3. Trimming pared 9 bases from V and 4 bases from J, leaving 22 bases between. The germline CDR1 and CDR2 sequences are MNHNS and SASEGT. CDR3 DNA sequence: TGTGCCAGTTCGATTCGAGCGAGACTTATGTACGAGCAGTACTTC. Translating gives CASSIRARLMYEQYF.

The V gene is TRBV5-1, the J gene TRBJ2-2; maybe TRBD2 (6 bases). Germline V gene lookup returns CDR1 SGHRS and CDR2 YFSETQ. This CDR3 region has 15 residues. V lost 2 bases and J 7 bases, leaving 15 bases between the germline ends. CDR3 coding DNA: TGCGCCAGCAGCTTCGGGGGAATTGGCATCGGGGAGCTGTTTTTT. The encoded protein is CASSFGGIGIGELFF.

This clonotype was counted at least ten times. The rearrangement links TRBV30 to TRBJ1-1; TRBD1 aligns across 8 bases. Germline CDR1 GTSNPN, CDR2 SVGIG (reference sequence). The CDR3 sequence is 16 residues long. V lost 1 base, J lost 0 bases, and 7 bases stayed unmatched. The CDR3 nucleotides read TGTGCCTGGAGTGGTGGGACAGGAGCCATGAACACTGAAGCTTTCTTT. Its translation is CAWSGGTGAMNTEAFF.

This sequence joins TRBV29-1 and TRBJ2-1, with 14 nucleotides matching TRBD2. Trimming cost V 7 bases and J 10 bases; bases outside gene matches: 9. The CDR3 extends over 14 amino acids. CDR1 is SQVTM and CDR2 is ANQGSEA in the germline V gene. The CDR3, as DNA: TGCAGCGAAACCGGGACTAGCGGGAGCAAGGAGCAGTTCTTC. Translating it yields CSETGTSGSKEQFF.

The V call is TRBV6-2 or TRBV6-3, the J call TRBJ2-7; TRBD2 aligns across 14 bases. V dropped 4 bases and J dropped 5; count of bases not matched to a gene: 10. The germline gives CDR1 MNHEY, CDR2 SVGEGT. CDR3 size: 17 residues. CDR3 in amino acids: CASSSKGLAGDWDEQYF. In DNA form, the CDR3 reads TGTGCCAGCAGTTCCAAGGGACTAGCGGGAGATTGGGACGAGCAGTACTTC.

The genes are TRBV7-9 and TRBJ1-4; D is unresolved. CDR1 is SEHNR, CDR2 FQNEAQ, per germline (reference sequence). The CDR3 runs to 14 residues. Trimming stripped 5 bases from V and 5 bases from J, with 12 bases between. DNA for the CDR3: TGTGCCAGCAGCGTGTCTTTGGGGAATGAAAAACTGTTTTTT. Encoded protein: CASSVSLGNEKLFF.

V is TRBV27 and J is TRBJ2-1; no clear D gene. The germline V gene encodes CDR1 MNHEY and CDR2 SMNVEV (reference sequence). Trimming took 3 bases from V and 1 from J, leaving 10 bases between them. The CDR3 length is 15 residues. The CDR3 region has the DNA TGTGCCAGCAGTTTTTTTGGCCGATCCTACAATGAGCAGTTCTTC. Translated, it gives CASSFFGRSYNEQFF.

This chain uses TRBV20-1 with TRBJ2-2; D unresolved. CDR1 DFQATT and CDR2 SNEGSKA come from the germline V gene (reference sequence). This CDR3 contains 14 residues. With 1 base removed from V and 5 bases from J, the gap between germline ends came to 11 bases. CDR3 DNA sequence: TGCAGTGCTAGAGCCAGGCCCCATACCGGGGAGCTGTTTTTT. It translates to CSARARPHTGELFF.

The chain joins TRBV6-1 to TRBJ2-5; TRBD2 aligns across 7 bases. The CDR3 runs 14 residues. The germline gives CDR1 MNHNS, CDR2 SASEGT. The trim removed 1 base at V and 14 bases at J, leaving 13 bases unmatched. CDR3 sequence: CASSEVFPRTSDYF. CDR3 bases: TGTGCCAGCAGTGAAGTATTCCCTCGAACTAGCGACTACTTC.

This clonotype was counted many times. V usage is TRBV7-6 and J usage is TRBJ2-1; 10 positions match TRBD2. Germline CDR1 SGHVS, CDR2 FNYEAQ. Unmatched junction bases numbered 1, after V lost 1 base and J lost 1 base. This CDR3 comprises 16 residues. The CDR3 here is CASSLEAGGSYNEQFF. DNA of the CDR3: TGTGCCAGCAGCTTAGAAGCGGGAGGGTCCTACAATGAGCAGTTCTTC.

This clonotype was counted many times. The chain employs TRBV11-3 and TRBJ2-1, with 8 bases that match TRBD2. This CDR3 region has 15 residues. V shed 5 bases, J shed 5 bases, and the junction held 8 bases outside the gene matches. Per germline, CDR1 SGHNT and CDR2 YENEEA. CDR3 in DNA: TGTGCCAGCAGCCTCGTAGCGGGGTATAACAATGAGCAGTTCTTC. Amino acid sequence: CASSLVAGYNNEQFF.

This chain uses TRBV28 with TRBJ1-2; D is ambiguous. This CDR3 is 15 amino acids long. Germline values: CDR1 MDHEN, CDR2 SYDVKM. V was shortened by 6 bases and J by 0 bases, with 14 bases between the two germline ends. This CDR3 reads CASSRPRSANYGYTF. The DNA of the CDR3 is TGTGCCAGCAGCCGACCCCGCAGTGCTAACTATGGCTACACCTTC.

This clonotype was found many times. The chain carries TRBV18 and TRBJ1-2; no clear D. Germline CDR1 and CDR2: KGHSH and LQKENI. This CDR3 region has 13 residues. Trimming shortened V by 1 base and J by 2 bases, and 5 bases separated the two germline ends. For the CDR3, the DNA is TGTGCCAGCTCACCACTCCTGAACTATGGCTACACCTTC. Encoded protein: CASSPLLNYGYTF.

At least ten counts were recorded for this clonotype. The rearrangement links TRBV24-1 to TRBJ1-1, with 10 bases matching TRBD1. V lost 4 bases to trimming and J lost 8 bases; unmatched junction nucleotides: 6. CDR3 length: 14 residues. Germline V CDR1 and CDR2: KGHDR, SFDVKD. The CDR3 region is CATSEGQGRREAFF. The CDR3 DNA reads as TGTGCCACCAGTGAGGGACAGGGGAGAAGGGAAGCTTTCTTT.

This clonotype has more than one count but fewer than ten. The chain employs TRBV29-1 and TRBJ2-1; TRBD1 matches at 9 bases. Unmatched junction bases numbered 15, after V lost 5 bases and J lost 10 bases. Germline V gene sequence: CDR1 SQVTM, CDR2 ANQGSEA. CDR3 length equals 15 residues. The CDR3 DNA follows: TGCAGCGTTATTTCCGGGACAGGGAGAGCGAGCGAGCAGTTCTTC. As protein: CSVISGTGRASEQFF.

The chain carries TRBV7-6 and TRBJ2-7; D might be TRBD2 (6 bases). The CDR3 loop spans 11 amino acids. Germline V CDR1 and CDR2: SGHVS, FNYEAQ. Trimming cost V 4 bases and J 7 bases, with 8 bases left between them. CDR3 sequence reads: CASSSGTEQYF. The DNA of the CDR3 is TGTGCCAGCAGCTCGGGGACTGAGCAGTACTTC.

This clonotype was counted ten times or more. The genes are TRBV5-1 and TRBJ1-2; D uncertain. Germline loops: CDR1 SGHRS, CDR2 YFSETQ. The CDR3 runs 14 residues. The V end was cut by 2 bases, the J end by 6 bases, with 14 bases between. CDR3 nucleotide sequence: TGCGCCAGCAGCTTAGCCTCCGGGCTTGATGGCTACACCTTC. Encoded protein: CASSLASGLDGYTF.

This clonotype was found a few times. The chain carries TRBV7-9 and TRBJ2-3; TRBD2 aligns across 14 bases. J was trimmed by 9 bases and V by 1 base; bases with no gene match: 15. This CDR3 region has 19 residues. Germline-derived CDR1 and CDR2 are SEHNR and FQNEAQ (reference sequence). As DNA, the CDR3 is TGTGCCAGCAGCTTAGACTCGGCGTCGGGGACTAGCGGGAGATGGACGCAGTATTTT. Protein: CASSLDSASGTSGRWTQYF.

This chain joins TRBV29-1 and TRBJ2-3; D is tentatively TRBD1 or TRBD2 (6 bases each). CDR1 and CDR2 from the germline V gene are SQVTM and ANQGSEA. The CDR3 spans 12 residues. Trimming removed 7 bases from V and 4 bases from J, with 12 bases in between. The CDR3 spells CSAGGRSDTQYF. DNA for the CDR3: TGCAGCGCTGGGGGGCGGTCAGATACGCAGTATTTT.

This clonotype has ten or more counts. The rearrangement joins TRBV2 to TRBJ2-7; D is perhaps TRBD2 (6 bases). The CDR3 loop spans 14 amino acids. From germline, CDR1 is SNHLY and CDR2 FYNNEI. Between the trimmed V and J ends, which lost 5 bases and 4 bases, there was a span of 15 bases. The CDR3 DNA follows: TGTGCCAGCAGTCCGGGGGTTTACCGTTACGAGCAGTACTTC. Translation: CASSPGVYRYEQYF.

In this sample, this clonotype turned up a few times. The V and J genes are TRBV10-3 and TRBJ1-5; D is ambiguous. Trimming removed 3 bases from V and 4 bases from J, with 4 bases in between. CDR1 is ENHRY, CDR2 SYGVKD, per germline. The CDR3 extends over 12 amino acids. CDR3 coding DNA: TGTGCCATCAGTGATGGGAATCAGCCCCAGCATTTT. Its translation is CAISDGNQPQHF.

The chain links TRBV7-9 to TRBJ2-1; D remains ambiguous. There are 13 residues in the CDR3. Trimming removed 0 bases from V and 8 bases from J, with 8 bases in between. Germline CDR1 is SEHNR and CDR2 is FQNEAQ (reference sequence). The CDR3 sequence: CASSLAGIDEQFF. For the CDR3, the DNA is TGTGCCAGCAGCTTAGCGGGGATCGATGAGCAGTTCTTC.

This clonotype was seen repeatedly, ten times or more. This chain joins TRBV11-3 and TRBJ1-1; D not resolved. The V gene lost 8 bases and the J gene lost 4 bases, with 14 bases spanning the gap. The CDR3 sequence is 13 residues long. Per the germline V gene, CDR1 is SGHNT and CDR2 is YENEEA. The CDR3 sequence: CASVWTSGTEAFF. The DNA for the CDR3 is TGTGCCAGCGTTTGGACCTCGGGCACTGAAGCTTTCTTT. The entire variable domain, with the rest obtained from reference TRBV11-3 and TRBJ1-1, is as follows: EAGVVQSPRYKIIEKKQPVAFWCNPISGHNTLYWYLQNLGQGPELLIRYENEEAVDDSQLPKDRFSAERLKGVDSTLKIQPAELGDSAVYLCASVWTSGTEAFFGQGTRLTVV.